Listed here are 29 T cell receptor beta chains from one sample, sequenced in a study of shared clonotypes between healthy human individuals. CD8 cells regarded as naive lacked CD45RO, were positively chosen for CCR7, and omitted terminally differentiated effector memory CD45RA+ cells. Profiling relied on immunoSEQ multiplex PCR, and the TCRdb table lists in-frame clones only, not all of them. The sample lists around 2,000,000 clones, over 85% occurring once. The sequenced material came from naive CD8+ T cells sorted from blood. Receptor source: a man aged 18-30 years in good health.

This sequence joins TRBV30 and TRBJ1-2; no clear D gene. Germline CDR1 and CDR2: GTSNPN and SVGIG (reference sequence). The length of the CDR3 is 11 residues. V gave up 3 bases and J gave up 7 bases, with 9 bases separating them. Here the CDR3 reads CAWREGGGYTF. The CDR3, as DNA: TGTGCCTGGAGAGAAGGAGGTGGCTACACCTTC.

Of note for this clone: Other DNA sequences in the same sample also yield this CDR3. The chain recombines TRBV6-5 with TRBJ2-7; 9 bases line up with TRBD1. This CDR3 region has 14 residues. V lost 0 bases and J lost 5; bases outside the gene matches: 2. Per germline, CDR1 MNHEY and CDR2 SVGAGI. The CDR3 here is CASSYSRQGDEQYF. The DNA of the CDR3 is TGTGCCAGCAGTTACTCGAGACAGGGGGACGAGCAGTACTTC.

The gene calls are TRBV6-6 and TRBJ2-3; D call uncertain. Germline V lookup: CDR1 MNHNY, CDR2 SVGAGI (reference sequence). CDR3 length equals 15 residues. Trimming cost V 2 bases and J 1 base, with 10 bases left between them. The CDR3 sequence is CASSYPRQGTDTQYF. CDR3 DNA sequence: TGTGCCAGCAGTTACCCGCGGCAGGGCACAGATACGCAGTATTTT.

V and J are TRBV5-1 and TRBJ1-1, with TRBD1 as a possible D gene (5 bases). Trimming took 0 bases from V and 3 from J, leaving 12 bases between them. Germline V lookup: CDR1 SGHRS, CDR2 YFSETQ. This CDR3 comprises 15 residues. The CDR3 sequence is CASSLVRGEDTEAFF. The CDR3 DNA follows: TGCGCCAGCAGCTTGGTAAGAGGGGAGGACACTGAAGCTTTCTTT.

This sequence joins TRBV5-1 and TRBJ1-1; 9 nucleotides agree with TRBD1. J lost 7 bases, V lost 4 bases, and 8 bases had no gene match. CDR3 length equals 14 residues. Looked up from germline, CDR1 is SGHRS and CDR2 is YFSETQ. This CDR3 is CASSPDRGADEAFF. DNA for the CDR3: TGCGCCAGCAGCCCTGACAGGGGGGCGGATGAAGCTTTCTTT.

The chain uses TRBV4-3 and TRBJ2-3; D call uncertain. Germline V CDR1 and CDR2: LGHNA, YSLEER. Trimming cost V 1 base and J 3 bases, with 11 bases left between them. The CDR3 length is 15 residues. The CDR3 region is CASSQGKGRTDTQYF. CDR3 sequence (DNA): TGCGCCAGCAGCCAAGGAAAGGGAAGAACAGATACGCAGTATTTT.

The rearrangement uses TRBV7-9 and TRBJ2-1; tentative D call: TRBD1 (6 bases). CDR1 and CDR2 (germline): SEHNR, FQNEAQ (reference sequence). Trimming cost V 7 bases and J 4 bases, with 8 bases left between them. The CDR3 covers 12 residues. CDR3 amino acids: CASKDRYNEQFF. The CDR3 nucleotides are TGTGCCAGCAAGGACAGATACAATGAGCAGTTCTTC.

The gene calls are TRBV11-2 and TRBJ2-5; D call uncertain. This CDR3 is built from 15 residues. Germline V lookup: CDR1 SGHAT, CDR2 FQNNGV. With 4 bases removed from V and 2 bases from J, the gap between germline ends came to 14 bases. The CDR3 is CASSSWIGLQETQYF. CDR3 sequence (DNA): TGTGCCAGCAGCTCCTGGATAGGGCTTCAAGAGACCCAGTACTTC.

The rearrangement joins TRBV12-2 to TRBJ2-3; the D call TRBD2 from the table was never checked on the DNA. TRBV12-2 is termed a pseudogene. The CDR3 runs 19 residues. The CDR3 nucleotides are TGTGCAAGTCGCCAAAACGGACTAGCGGGAGGCTCTAGCACAGATACGCAGTATTTT. Encoded protein: CASRQNGLAGGSSTDTQYF.

J is TRBJ2-7 and V is TRBV7-6; 9 positions match TRBD2. Germline V CDR1 and CDR2: SGHVS, FNYEAQ. V gave up 2 bases and J gave up 2 bases; unmatched junction bases: 7. The CDR3 is 16 amino acids. This chain's CDR3 is CASSLSAAGGPYEQYF. The CDR3, as DNA: TGTGCCAGCAGCTTATCGGCAGCGGGAGGTCCCTACGAGCAGTACTTC.

The chain links TRBV2 to TRBJ1-6; no reliable D call. Looked up from germline, CDR1 is SNHLY and CDR2 is FYNNEI. The CDR3 is 16 residues long. Between the trimmed V and J ends, which lost 1 base and 0 bases, there was a span of 7 bases. The CDR3 DNA reads TGTGCCAGCAGTGAAGATTGGGGCTCCTATAATTCACCCCTCCACTTT. Translating gives CASSEDWGSYNSPLHF. The full variable domain, rest sourced from reference TRBV2 and TRBJ1-6, is EPEVTQTPSHQVTQMGQEVILRCVPISNHLYFYWYRQILGQKVEFLVSFYNNEISEKSEIFDDQFSVERPDGSNFTLKIRSTKLEDSAMYFCASSEDWGSYNSPLHFGNGTRLTVT.

This chain connects TRBV27 to TRBJ2-7; unclear D gene. Per the germline V gene, CDR1 is MNHEY and CDR2 is SMNVEV (reference sequence). The CDR3 runs 12 residues. Trimming removed 5 bases at V and 10 bases at J, with 15 bases between. The chain's CDR3 is CASSPFGGAQYF. CDR3 DNA: TGTGCCAGCAGTCCCTTTGGCGGAGCCCAGTACTTC.

The chain uses TRBV9 and TRBJ2-5, with 8 bases aligning to TRBD1. V shed 5 bases and J 1 base; nucleotides not matched to a gene: 4. Germline V gene sequence: CDR1 SGDLS, CDR2 YYNGEE. CDR3 length: 14 amino acids. The CDR3 nucleotides read TGTGCCAGCAGTAAGCAGGGGGCCCAAGAGACCCAGTACTTC. It is translated as CASSKQGAQETQYF. Looking up the rest from reference TRBV9 and TRBJ2-5 gives the full variable domain: DSGVTQTPKHLITATGQRVTLRCSPRSGDLSVYWYQQSLDQGLQFLIQYYNGEERAKGNILERFSAQQFPDLHSELNLSSLELGDSALYFCASSKQGAQETQYFGPGTRLLVL.

The genes are TRBV5-1 and TRBJ1-1, with a possible D match to TRBD1 (6 bases). The CDR3 is made up of 14 amino acids. V lost 6 bases to trimming and J lost 4 bases, with 16 bases between them. The germline V gene encodes CDR1 SGHRS and CDR2 YFSETQ. CDR3 residues: CASTATRGGTEAFF. CDR3 nucleotides: TGCGCCAGCACCGCCACCAGGGGTGGCACTGAAGCTTTCTTT.

The chain joins TRBV6-5 to TRBJ1-1; 10 nucleotides line up with TRBD1. With 8 bases clipped from V and 5 bases from J, the junction kept 5 bases outside the gene matches. There are 13 residues in the CDR3. Germline values: CDR1 MNHEY, CDR2 SVGAGI. CDR3 nucleotide sequence: TGTGCCAGCGGGACAGGGGCGGCGACTGAAGCTTTCTTT. Translated, it gives CASGTGAATEAFF.

This CDR3 is CASSLGAGLAQNEQYF. The CDR3, as DNA: TGTGCCAGCAGCTTAGGAGCGGGACTAGCGCAGAACGAGCAGTACTTC. The gene calls are TRBV11-2 and TRBJ2-7; 10 nucleotides match TRBD2. CDR1 and CDR2 from the germline V gene are SGHAT and FQNNGV. V dropped 1 base and J dropped 5; count of bases not matched to a gene: 8. This CDR3 contains 16 residues.

J is TRBJ2-7 and V is TRBV10-2, with D possibly being TRBD1 (5 bases). The CDR3 is 15 residues long. Germline V gives CDR1 WSHSY, CDR2 SAAADI. Trimming shortened V by 1 base and J by 1 base, and 11 bases separated the two germline ends. This chain's CDR3 is CASSEWKGSSYEQYF. CDR3 DNA: TGCGCCAGCAGTGAGTGGAAGGGGTCTTCCTACGAGCAGTACTTC.

The chain has TRBV6-5 and TRBJ1-4; TRBD1 matches at 7 bases. Germline trimming cut 2 bases from V and 2 bases from J; bases unmatched to any gene: 2. The CDR3 runs 15 residues. The germline V gene has CDR1 MNHEY and CDR2 SVGAGI. CDR3 coding DNA: TGTGCCAGCAGTTACGAGGGGGCGACTAATGAAAAACTGTTTTTT. This encodes CASSYEGATNEKLFF.

Note on this clone: The sample carries other DNA sequences with the same CDR3. The chain links TRBV27 to TRBJ1-4, with unresolved D. The CDR3 covers 14 residues. V was clipped by 0 bases and J by 2 bases, with 4 bases between them. CDR1 MNHEY and CDR2 SMNVEV come from the germline V gene (reference sequence). The CDR3 region is CASSLSGTNEKLFF. CDR3 DNA: TGTGCCAGCAGTTTATCAGGGACTAATGAAAAACTGTTTTTT. Full variable domain (remainder filled in from reference TRBV27 and TRBJ1-4): EAQVTQNPRYLITVTGKKLTVTCSQNMNHEYMSWYRQDPGLGLRQIYYSMNVEVTDKGDVPEGYKVSRKEKRNFPLILESPSPNQTSLYFCASSLSGTNEKLFFGSGTQLSVL.

This clone occurred once. The rearrangement joins TRBV6-5 to TRBJ2-7, with 10 bases identical to TRBD2. V dropped 3 bases and J dropped 3; count of bases not matched to a gene: 5. CDR1 is MNHEY, CDR2 SVGAGI, per germline. The CDR3 has 15 amino acids. The CDR3 bases are TGTGCCAGCAGTTATACCCTAGCGGGAGTCTACGAGCAGTACTTC. Encoded protein: CASSYTLAGVYEQYF.

The J gene is TRBJ2-7, the V gene TRBV7-9, with D perhaps matching TRBD2 (6 bases). CDR1 is SEHNR, CDR2 FQNEAQ, per germline (reference sequence). With 5 bases removed from V and 1 base from J, the gap between germline ends came to 21 bases. This CDR3 is 17 amino acids long. This chain's CDR3 is CASSPPLGTPNSYEQYF. DNA of the CDR3: TGTGCCAGCAGCCCCCCCCTGGGGACTCCTAATTCCTACGAGCAGTACTTC.

For the CDR3, the DNA is TGTGCCAGCAGCTTAGCGGTGGGGCAATTCTACGAGCAGTACTTC. Translating it yields CASSLAVGQFYEQYF. The V call is TRBV7-9, the J call TRBJ2-7; maybe TRBD1 (5 bases). With 0 bases removed from V and 3 bases from J, the gap between germline ends came to 12 bases. CDR1 and CDR2 (germline): SEHNR, FQNEAQ (reference sequence). The CDR3 loop spans 15 amino acids.

Worth noting for this clone: Other DNA sequences of this sample code for an identical CDR3. This chain uses TRBV9 with TRBJ1-4, with a tentative D call TRBD1 (6 bases). The germline gives CDR1 SGDLS, CDR2 YYNGEE. The CDR3 contains 15 residues. V lost 4 bases, J lost 0 bases, and 10 bases lay in between. CDR3 nucleotide sequence: TGTGCCAGCAGCTCGACAGGCGCAACTAATGAAAAACTGTTTTTT. Translating gives CASSSTGATNEKLFF.

The chain couples TRBV7-6 to TRBJ2-2; weak D call: TRBD1 (6 bases). Trimming took 5 bases from V and 8 from J, leaving 9 bases between them. Germline CDR1 is SGHVS and CDR2 is FNYEAQ. This CDR3 has 12 residues. The CDR3 here is CASSHREGELFF. CDR3 DNA sequence: TGTGCCAGCAGCCACAGGGAAGGGGAGCTGTTTTTT.

The CDR3 DNA reads as TGTGCCAGCAGTTTATCCGCGAGGCGGGGGGGCCGAAATGAGCAGTTCTTC. Translated: CASSLSARRGGRNEQFF. V usage is TRBV28 and J usage is TRBJ2-1; 9 positions agree with TRBD2. The CDR3 runs 17 residues. The ends lost 1 base at V and 7 bases at J; junction bases unmatched: 11. Per germline, CDR1 MDHEN and CDR2 SYDVKM.

The V gene is TRBV7-6, the J gene TRBJ1-1, with D possibly matching TRBD1 (6 bases). Germline-derived CDR1 and CDR2 are SGHVS and FNYEAQ. This CDR3 has 16 amino acids. Trimming took 1 base from V and 8 from J, leaving 20 bases between them. The CDR3 DNA is TGTGCCAGCAGCTTAGGTCTAGCGGGGGGCCTAGACGAAGCTTTCTTT. Protein product: CASSLGLAGGLDEAFF.

As to this clone: The sample holds other DNA sequences that translate to the same CDR3. The chain has TRBV27 and TRBJ1-1; 10 positions match TRBD1. Germline V CDR1 and CDR2: MNHEY, SMNVEV (reference sequence). V was clipped by 3 bases and J by 4 bases; unmatched bases: 2. The CDR3 covers 14 residues. CDR3 coding DNA: TGTGCCAGCAGTTTCGGGACAGGGGTCACTGAAGCTTTCTTT. Protein: CASSFGTGVTEAFF.

As concerns this clone: One junction end disagrees with the germline gene, perhaps due to a read error. The V gene is TRBV7-6, the J gene TRBJ2-1; TRBD2 matches at 15 bases. Germline CDR1 reads SGHVS; CDR2 reads FNYEAQ. The CDR3 has 18 residues. The CDR3 region is CASSPPGTSGGPYTEQFF. DNA of the CDR3: TGTGCCAGCAGCCCCCCCGGGACTAGCGGGGGGCCGTACACTGAGCAGTTCTTC.

This chain joins TRBV7-9 and TRBJ1-1, with D uncertain. The CDR3 has 13 amino acids. V lost 5 bases to trimming and J lost 2 bases, with 9 bases between them. Germline V gene data show CDR1 as SEHNR and CDR2 as FQNEAQ (reference sequence). The CDR3 nucleotides read TGTGCCAGCAGCCCCTCCGACAACACTGAAGCTTTCTTT. This sequence encodes CASSPSDNTEAFF.